The present entry profiles one TCR beta chain with its context. Its antigen is undetermined. Trimming removed 3 bases at V and 5 bases at J, with 7 bases between. This CDR3 has 12 residues. Germline CDR1 is SGHDN and CDR2 is FVKESK. This specimen comes from a study of CD8 T cells in Susac syndrome. General study findings and limits: As the study acknowledged, the number of individuals who were part of its TCR sequencing and HLA analysis was relatively small.

The RNA, about 0.5 to 1 ug, was put through reverse transcription using random hexamers. immunoSEQ multiplex PCR amplified TCR beta CDR3 across 54 Vbeta, 13 Jbeta. Each CDR3 protein gets one entry after TCRdb re-called the immunoSEQ multiplex PCR reads with MiXCR. The sample has around 150,000 distinct CDR3 sequences; 94% are singletons. The T cells that were sequenced for TCR beta were CD8+ and CD4+ cells from blood. Controls were age- and sex-matched healthy donors. What was sequenced was CD8+ T cells from PBMCs. The sequence was collected from a human donor in good health. The chain has TRBV14 and TRBJ1-1; unclear D gene. The CDR3 nucleotides read TGTGCCAGCAGCCACGTGGGAACTGAAGCTTTCTTT. Amino acid sequence: CASSHVGTEAFF.